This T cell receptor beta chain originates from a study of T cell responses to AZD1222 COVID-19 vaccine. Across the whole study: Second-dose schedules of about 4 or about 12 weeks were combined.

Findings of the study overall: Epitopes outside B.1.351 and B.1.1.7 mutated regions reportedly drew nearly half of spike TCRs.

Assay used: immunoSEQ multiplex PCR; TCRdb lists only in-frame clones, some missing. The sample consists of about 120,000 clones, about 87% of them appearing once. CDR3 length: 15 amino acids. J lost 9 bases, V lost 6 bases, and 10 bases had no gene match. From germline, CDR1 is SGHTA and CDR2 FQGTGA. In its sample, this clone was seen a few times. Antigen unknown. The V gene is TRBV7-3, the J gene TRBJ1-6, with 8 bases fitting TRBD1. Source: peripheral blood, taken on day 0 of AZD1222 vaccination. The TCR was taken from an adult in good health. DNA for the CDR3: TGTGCCAGCAGTCCCACAGGGGGAGTTAGTTCACCCCTCCACTTT. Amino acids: CASSPTGGVSSPLHF.